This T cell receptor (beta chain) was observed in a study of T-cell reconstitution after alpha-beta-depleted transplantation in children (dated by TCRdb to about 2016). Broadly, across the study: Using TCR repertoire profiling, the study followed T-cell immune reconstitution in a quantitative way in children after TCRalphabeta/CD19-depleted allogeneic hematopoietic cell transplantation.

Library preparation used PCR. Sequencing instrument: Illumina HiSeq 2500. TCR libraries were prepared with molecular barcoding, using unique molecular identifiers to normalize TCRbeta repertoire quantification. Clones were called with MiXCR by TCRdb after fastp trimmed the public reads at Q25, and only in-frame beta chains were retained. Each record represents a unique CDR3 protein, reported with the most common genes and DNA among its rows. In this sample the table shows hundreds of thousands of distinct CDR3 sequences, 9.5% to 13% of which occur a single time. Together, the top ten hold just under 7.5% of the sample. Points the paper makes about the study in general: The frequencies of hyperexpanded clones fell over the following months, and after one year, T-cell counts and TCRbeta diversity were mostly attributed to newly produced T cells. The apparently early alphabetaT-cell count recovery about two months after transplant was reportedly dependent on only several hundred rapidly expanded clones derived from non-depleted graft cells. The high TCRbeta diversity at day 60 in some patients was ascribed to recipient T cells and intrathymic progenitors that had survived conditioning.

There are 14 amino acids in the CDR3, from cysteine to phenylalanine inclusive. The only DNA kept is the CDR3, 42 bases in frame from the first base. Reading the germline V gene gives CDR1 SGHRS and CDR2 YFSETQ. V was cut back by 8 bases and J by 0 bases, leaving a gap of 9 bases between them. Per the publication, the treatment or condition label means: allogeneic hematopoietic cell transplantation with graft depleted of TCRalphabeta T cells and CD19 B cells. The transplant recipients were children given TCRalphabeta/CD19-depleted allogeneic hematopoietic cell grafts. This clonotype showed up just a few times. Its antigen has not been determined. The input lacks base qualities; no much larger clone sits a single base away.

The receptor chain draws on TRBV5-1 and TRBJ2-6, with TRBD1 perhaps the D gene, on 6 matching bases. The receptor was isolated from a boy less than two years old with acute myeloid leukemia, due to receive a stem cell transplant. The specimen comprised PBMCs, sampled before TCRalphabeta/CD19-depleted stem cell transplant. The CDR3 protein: CASQGSSGANVLTF. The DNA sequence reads TGCGCCAGTCAGGGGTCCTCTGGGGCCAACGTCCTGACTTTC.